The 29 T cell receptor beta chains below were found in one sample sequenced in a study of T-cell memory formation after mild COVID-19. TCRdb itself ran the 5' RACE reads through MiXCR, one entry per CDR3 protein. The sample lists over 300,000 distinct CDR3 sequences; less than 25% were seen once. Sequenced sample: PBMCs or a T cell subset sorted from them (not recorded which). All receptors derive from a man aged 18 to 29 who had mild COVID-19 (a few samples of this study predate the infection). Cell type and time point are not known.

The J gene is TRBJ2-5, the V gene TRBV20-1; 9 bases map to TRBD2. V dropped 1 base and J dropped 5; count of bases not matched to a gene: 11. In germline, CDR1 is DFQATT, CDR2 SNEGSKA (reference sequence). This CDR3 contains 16 residues. The CDR3 spells CSARGPSGAKVETQYF. The CDR3 nucleotides read TGCAGTGCTAGAGGGCCTAGCGGGGCCAAGGTGGAGACCCAGTACTTC.

On this clonotype: The junction does not match germline at one end; this may be a read error. This sequence joins TRBV12-3 or TRBV12-4 and TRBJ1-5; D may be TRBD1 (5 bases). The CDR3 is 15 residues long. The CDR3: CASSLRGGFNQPKHF. The CDR3 DNA sequence: TGTGCCAGCAGTTTAAGGGGAGGGTTCAATCAGCCCAAGCATTTT.

This clonotype was observed a handful of times. The rearrangement joins TRBV2 to TRBJ1-6; D remains ambiguous. The CDR3 extends over 15 amino acids. The V and J ends lost 0 bases and 5 bases respectively, with 8 bases between them. CDR1 and CDR2 (germline): SNHLY, FYNNEI. CDR3 residues: CASSEASGNNSPLHF. As DNA, the CDR3 is TGTGCCAGCAGTGAAGCGTCCGGTAATAATTCACCCCTCCACTTT.

The rearrangement links TRBV12-5 to TRBJ2-1, with a weak D call TRBD2 (5 bases). Germline loops: CDR1 LGHNT, CDR2 FRNRAP. The CDR3 has 14 residues. V was clipped by 4 bases and J by 0 bases, with 7 bases between them. This CDR3 reads CASGWESSYNEQFF. CDR3 sequence (DNA): TGTGCTAGTGGTTGGGAGAGCTCCTACAATGAGCAGTTCTTC.

This clonotype has a handful of counts. This CDR3 reads CASSNPRRDRGNEQYF. The CDR3, as DNA: TGTGCCAGCAGCAACCCCCGCCGGGACAGGGGTAACGAGCAGTACTTC. The chain uses TRBV21-1 and TRBJ2-7; the D call TRBD1 from the table was never checked on the DNA. TRBV21-1 is a pseudogene. The length of the CDR3 is 16 residues.

This CDR3 is CASSHRLPGKNSPLHF. For the CDR3, the DNA is TGTGCCAGCAGCCACAGACTCCCAGGGAAGAATTCACCCCTCCACTTT. The chain carries TRBV3-1 and TRBJ1-6, with D perhaps matching TRBD1 (5 bases). Germline assignment: CDR1 LGHDT and CDR2 YNNKEL (reference sequence). The CDR3 spans 16 residues. V gave up 3 bases and J gave up 7 bases, with 16 bases separating them. Full variable domain (outside the CDR3, taken from reference TRBV3-1 and TRBJ1-6): DTAVSQTPKYLVTQMGNDKSIKCEQNLGHDTMYWYKQDSKKFLKIMFSYNNKELIINETVPNRFSPKSPDKAHLNLHINSLELGDSAVYFCASSHRLPGKNSPLHFGNGTRLTVT.

This clonotype came up a few times. This chain uses TRBV4-3 with TRBJ2-3, with D perhaps matching TRBD2 (6 bases). The germline V and J ends were trimmed by 3 bases and 1 base, with 14 bases remaining between them. The CDR3 is 16 amino acids. The germline V gene has CDR1 LGHNA and CDR2 YSLEER. The chain's CDR3 is CASSQGDGGGTDTQYF. The CDR3 DNA reads as TGCGCCAGCAGCCAGGGGGACGGCGGGGGCACAGATACGCAGTATTTT.

The V call is TRBV6-1, the J call TRBJ1-6; tentatively, D is TRBD1 (6 bases). The CDR3 sequence is 14 residues long. V lost 8 bases and J 7 bases, leaving 15 bases between the germline ends. Germline CDR1 reads MNHNS; CDR2 reads SASEGT. The CDR3 DNA reads as TGTGCCAGCCGGAGAGGGGGGCCAAATTCACCCCTCCACTTT. It yields the protein CASRRGGPNSPLHF.

This clonotype was detected many times. The chain couples TRBV7-6 to TRBJ2-7; 11 bases align to TRBD1. With 5 bases clipped from V and 3 bases from J, the junction kept 3 bases outside the gene matches. The CDR3 loop spans 14 amino acids. Germline assignment: CDR1 SGHVS and CDR2 FNYEAQ. The DNA of the CDR3 is TGTGCCAGCAGCGCCGGGACAGGGGGCTACGAGCAGTACTTC. Translation: CASSAGTGGYEQYF. The whole variable domain, filled in from reference TRBV7-6 and TRBJ2-7, reads GAGVSQSPRYKVTKRGQDVALRCDPISGHVSLYWYRQALGQGPEFLTYFNYEAQQDKSGLPNDRFSAERPEGSISTLTIQRTEQRDSAMYRCASSAGTGGYEQYFGPGTRLTVT.

V usage is TRBV20-1 and J usage is TRBJ2-6; D gene uncertain. V was shortened by 7 bases and J by 13 bases, with 14 bases between the two germline ends. Germline lookup yields CDR1 DFQATT and CDR2 SNEGSKA (reference sequence). The CDR3 extends over 11 amino acids. CDR3 in amino acids: CSGPSPRVLTF. The CDR3 nucleotides are TGCAGTGGGCCGTCCCCCCGGGTCCTGACTTTC.

The chain combines TRBV12-3 or TRBV12-4 with TRBJ2-1; 7 bases are a match to TRBD2. The CDR3 extends over 14 amino acids. Trimming at V came to 3 bases and at J to 9 bases, leaving 8 bases not matched to a gene. The CDR3 loop reads CASSFGGSGFEQFF. CDR3 coding DNA: TGTGCCAGCAGTTTCGGGGGGTCGGGGTTTGAGCAGTTCTTC.

This clonotype has ten or more counts. The V call is TRBV7-9, the J call TRBJ2-5; TRBD1 agrees at 8 bases. The CDR3 is 15 residues long. Germline CDR1 SEHNR, CDR2 FQNEAQ (reference sequence). V shed 10 bases, J shed 2 bases, and the junction held 12 bases outside the gene matches. CDR3 bases: TGTGCCACCTGCCCGGGACAGGCCGTTCAAGAGACCCAGTACTTC. Translation gives CATCPGQAVQETQYF.

V is TRBV20-1 and J is TRBJ2-7; D assignment may be TRBD1 or TRBD2 (5 bases each). CDR1 is DFQATT, CDR2 SNEGSKA, per germline (reference sequence). The length of the CDR3 is 10 residues. V was cut by 6 bases and J by 3 bases, with 6 bases left in between. CDR3 protein: CSAGDYEQYF. The CDR3 DNA follows: TGCAGTGCGGGGGACTACGAGCAGTACTTC.

CDR3: CASTPSRGQPGANVLTF. In nucleotides, the CDR3 is TGTGCCAGCACCCCGAGCAGGGGGCAACCTGGGGCCAACGTCCTGACTTTC. This chain joins TRBV11-2 and TRBJ2-6, with 8 bases fitting TRBD1. CDR3 length equals 17 residues. J was trimmed by 2 bases and V by 7 bases; bases with no gene match: 10. CDR1 is SGHAT, CDR2 FQNNGV, per germline.

This clonotype was counted a few times. The J gene is TRBJ1-5, the V gene TRBV12-3 or TRBV12-4, with D unresolved. The length of the CDR3 is 13 residues. Trimming pared 3 bases from V and 6 bases from J, leaving 9 bases between. The CDR3: CASSFGDGQPQHF. In DNA form, the CDR3 reads TGTGCCAGCAGTTTTGGCGATGGTCAGCCCCAGCATTTT.

This clonotype was observed a few times. This rearrangement joins TRBV20-1 to TRBJ1-3; unclear D gene. The CDR3 extends over 13 amino acids. Between the trimmed V and J ends, which lost 7 bases and 0 bases, there was a span of 10 bases. Germline V gene lookup returns CDR1 DFQATT and CDR2 SNEGSKA (reference sequence). The CDR3: CSVKINSGNTIYF. CDR3 DNA: TGCAGTGTCAAGATAAACTCTGGAAACACCATATATTTT.

This clonotype was detected a few times. As DNA, the CDR3 is TGTGCCAGCAGTTACACGATCTTCGGGACGCCTAGCACAGATACGCAGTATTTT. Protein product: CASSYTIFGTPSTDTQYF. The rearrangement uses TRBV6-6 and TRBJ2-3; the D gene could be TRBD1 or TRBD2 (5 bases each). The germline V and J ends were trimmed by 2 bases and 0 bases, with 18 bases remaining between them. CDR3 length: 18 residues. The germline V gene encodes CDR1 MNHNY and CDR2 SVGAGI (reference sequence).

The chain uses TRBV9 and TRBJ2-3, with 9 bases lining up with TRBD2. The V gene end was trimmed by 3 bases and the J gene end by 6 bases; junction bases not matched to a gene: 14. Germline CDR1 SGDLS, CDR2 YYNGEE. This CDR3 contains 17 residues. The CDR3: CASSGNPLAGVTDTQYF. CDR3 nucleotide sequence: TGTGCCAGCAGCGGCAACCCTTTAGCGGGGGTCACGGATACGCAGTATTTT.

This clonotype was seen a few times. This chain joins TRBV20-1 and TRBJ1-4, with D possibly matching TRBD1 (6 bases). V lost 0 bases and J 5 bases, leaving 13 bases between the germline ends. CDR3 size: 15 residues. The germline V gene has CDR1 DFQATT and CDR2 SNEGSKA (reference sequence). The CDR3 region is CSARDAGAVNEKLFF. The CDR3 region has the DNA TGCAGTGCTAGAGATGCGGGGGCGGTAAATGAAAAACTGTTTTTT.

This rearrangement joins TRBV5-1 to TRBJ1-1, with D unclear. Germline CDR1 is SGHRS and CDR2 is YFSETQ. The germline V and J ends were trimmed by 4 bases and 7 bases, with 17 bases remaining between them. There are 14 residues in the CDR3. CDR3 protein: CASSRPAGRGEAFF. CDR3 nucleotides: TGCGCCAGCAGCCGGCCCGCCGGAAGAGGTGAAGCTTTCTTT.

The table lists this clonotype with a few counts. The chain is built from TRBV20-1 and TRBJ2-5; no reliable D call. The length of the CDR3 is 12 residues. The germline V and J ends were trimmed by 5 bases and 3 bases, with 10 bases remaining between them. The germline CDR1 and CDR2 sequences are DFQATT and SNEGSKA (reference sequence). In nucleotides, the CDR3 is TGCAGTGCTTCGACCCGGAAAGAGACCCAGTACTTC. Translated: CSASTRKETQYF.

This clonotype was observed a handful of times. CDR3 protein: CASSPRYPNTEAFF. For the CDR3, the DNA is TGCGCCAGCAGCCCACGATACCCGAACACTGAAGCTTTCTTT. The chain links TRBV5-1 to TRBJ1-1, with D uncertain. The CDR3 contains 14 residues. The V end lost 4 bases, the J end lost 1 base, and 11 bases lay between the germline ends. Looked up from germline, CDR1 is SGHRS and CDR2 is YFSETQ.

This clonotype appeared a few times. V and J are TRBV7-2 and TRBJ1-3; no clear D. The CDR3 runs 11 residues. Germline CDR1 reads SGHTA; CDR2 reads FQGNSA. V was clipped by 4 bases and J by 6 bases, with 4 bases between them. CDR3 nucleotide sequence: TGTGCCAGCAGCTCCGAAAACACCATATATTTT. Its translation: CASSSENTIYF.

This clonotype showed up many times. This CDR3 reads CASSLDRAHNSPLHF. The CDR3 nucleotides are TGCGCCAGCAGCTTGGACCGGGCCCATAATTCACCCCTCCACTTT. The chain recombines TRBV5-1 with TRBJ1-6; unclear D gene. Germline CDR1 is SGHRS and CDR2 is YFSETQ. The CDR3 has 15 residues. V was trimmed by 0 bases and J by 5 bases, leaving 9 bases between them.

The chain links TRBV5-1 to TRBJ2-3, with D possibly TRBD2 on 7 matching bases. This CDR3 region has 15 residues. The germline V gene has CDR1 SGHRS and CDR2 YFSETQ. V lost 0 bases to trimming and J lost 4 bases, with 12 bases between them. CDR3 region: CASSLGRGPPDTQYF. The CDR3 DNA follows: TGCGCCAGCAGCTTGGGGCGGGGGCCCCCAGATACGCAGTATTTT.

The chain couples TRBV14 to TRBJ1-1; D gene ambiguous. Germline CDR1 is SGHDN and CDR2 is FVKESK. This CDR3 spans 17 amino acids. V lost 2 bases, J lost 1 base, and 17 bases lay in between. CDR3 loop: CASSQLSGQDRNTEAFF. CDR3 DNA: TGTGCCAGCAGCCAACTAAGCGGTCAGGATCGGAACACTGAAGCTTTCTTT.

This clonotype was observed many times. The rearrangement joins TRBV12-3 or TRBV12-4 to TRBJ2-7; TRBD2 matches 8 bases. The CDR3 spans 14 residues. V trimming: 6 bases; J trimming: 0 bases; junction bases outside the gene matches: 4. This chain's CDR3 is CASSLTSGSYEQYF. The CDR3 DNA follows: TGTGCCAGCAGCCTTACTAGCGGCTCCTACGAGCAGTACTTC.

The chain uses TRBV23-1 and TRBJ2-5; TRBD1 is a possible D gene (6 bases). TRBV23-1 is an open reading frame, and its role is uncertain. Trimming took 0 bases from V and 3 from J, leaving 8 bases between them. The CDR3 covers 14 residues. The CDR3 DNA reads as TGCGCCAGCAGTCAATCGAGGGGGAAAGAGACCCAGTACTTC. It yields the protein CASSQSRGKETQYF.

The V and J genes are TRBV30 and TRBJ1-2, with 10 bases fitting TRBD1. With V trimmed by 3 bases and J by 8 bases, 9 bases remained unmatched. The CDR3 loop spans 14 amino acids. The V gene's germline CDR1 is GTSNPN and CDR2 SVGIG (reference sequence). The CDR3 sequence is CAWSATGGAYGYTF. For the CDR3, the DNA is TGTGCCTGGAGCGCGACAGGGGGCGCGTACGGCTACACCTTC.